The sequence of this T cell receptor (beta chain) was determined in a study of beta chain features in type 1 diabetes. General study results and limits: Moderate but significant shortening of TCRB CDR3s was recorded in all four CD4+ subsets from Type 1 diabetes patients.

The CDR3 consists of 13 residues. Germline V gene lookup returns CDR1 GTSNPN and CDR2 SVGIG (reference sequence). Trimming cost V 8 bases and J 4 bases, with 15 bases left between them. This clone was observed a handful of times. The target antigen is unknown. Sequencing targeted expressed TCRB transcripts, as all isolated RNA had been reverse transcribed. Profiling relied on immunoSEQ multiplex PCR, and the TCRdb table lists in-frame clones only, not all of them. Found here are 640,000 or so clones, around an eighth of them singletons; the top ten hold 0.03% to 0.04%. The source is a man younger than 30 with type 1 diabetes. The chain employs TRBV30 and TRBJ1-5; D might be TRBD1 (5 bases). The sequenced sample was naive CD4+ T cells from blood. CDR3: CAGAASPNQPQHF. The DNA for the CDR3 is TGTGCCGGGGCGGCCAGTCCAAATCAGCCCCAGCATTTT.